This TCR beta chain was sequenced for a study of graft-versus-host responses after intestinal transplantation. Study background: Each transplant was multivisceral, liver-intestinal, or isolated intestinal. Uniformly, recipients were administered anti-thymocyte globulin induction with subsequent tacrolimus and steroids for around three years.

Points from the study as a whole: Recipient marrow harbored GvH clones, some of which surfaced first in ileum or blood. Early HvG declines after transplant were associated with peak circulating GvH clone levels.

With respect to this clone: Its antigen remains unknown.

Trimming removed 11 bases from V and 10 bases from J; junction bases left unmatched: 16. This CDR3 has 13 residues. CDR1 MNHEY and CDR2 SVGAGI come from the germline V gene. Repertoires were generated with immunoSEQ multiplex PCR, while TCRdb's copy carries only in-frame clones and drops some. Here the sample spans some 86,000 clones, less than 90% being singletons. This receptor was obtained from a human donor who was the organ donor for an intestinal transplant. The chain combines TRBV6-5 with TRBJ1-1; 7 bases agree with TRBD1. This sample comprised unstimulated CD4+ T cells sorted from spleen or lymph node cells, obtained before transplant. DNA of the CDR3: TGTGCCGCCGAATCGAACAGGGGCAGCGTAGCTTTCTTT. This codes for CAAESNRGSVAFF.